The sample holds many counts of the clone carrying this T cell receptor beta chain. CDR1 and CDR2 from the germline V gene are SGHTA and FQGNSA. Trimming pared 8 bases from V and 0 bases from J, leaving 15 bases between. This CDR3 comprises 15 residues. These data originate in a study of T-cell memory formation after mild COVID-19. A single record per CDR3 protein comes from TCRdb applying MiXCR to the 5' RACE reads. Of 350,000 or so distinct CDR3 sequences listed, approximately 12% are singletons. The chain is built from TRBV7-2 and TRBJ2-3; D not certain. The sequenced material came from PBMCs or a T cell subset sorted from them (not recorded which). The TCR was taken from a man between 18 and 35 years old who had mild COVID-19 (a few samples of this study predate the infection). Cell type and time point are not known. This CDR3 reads CASSGRWASTDTQYF. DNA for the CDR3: TGTGCCAGCTCCGGACGTTGGGCTAGCACAGATACGCAGTATTTT. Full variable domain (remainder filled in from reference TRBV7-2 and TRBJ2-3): GAGVSQSPSNKVTEKGKDVELRCDPISGHTALYWYRQSLGQGLEFLIYFQGNSAPDKSGLPSDRFSAERTGGSVSTLTIQRTQQEDSAVYLCASSGRWASTDTQYFGPGTRLTVL.